This T cell receptor beta chain came from a study of blood T cell repertoires in COVID-19. The J segment lost 6 bases and the V segment lost 6 bases, leaving 10 bases of the junction unmatched. This CDR3 region has 16 residues. Germline CDR1 MGHRA, CDR2 YSYEKL. Assay used: immunoSEQ multiplex PCR; TCRdb lists only in-frame clones, some missing. The repertoire holds 300,000 to 350,000 clones, with over 80% as singletons. Sample: PBMCs or T cells enriched from blood (not recorded which). This receptor was obtained from a woman between 18 and 29 years old who had recovered from COVID-19. V gene TRBV4-1 combines with J gene TRBJ2-2, with TRBD1 matching 10 bases. The CDR3 DNA reads as TGCGCCAGCAGACCGACGGGACAGGGGTTCGCCGGGGAGCTGTTTTTT. It is translated as CASRPTGQGFAGELFF.